The 4 T cell receptor beta chains below all came from one sample that was sequenced in a study of cytomegalovirus exposure and HLA in healthy donors. Repertoires were generated with immunoSEQ multiplex PCR, while TCRdb's copy carries only in-frame clones and drops some. The sample lists about 120,000 clones; around nine tenths were seen once. Sequencing input: PBMCs. The receptors here all came from a man aged 18 to 30 in good health and CMV-seropositive.

The chain joins TRBV5-6 to TRBJ1-2; weak D call: TRBD1 (5 bases). Germline V gene lookup returns CDR1 SGHDT and CDR2 YYEEEE. This CDR3 is built from 16 residues. The germline V and J ends were trimmed by 4 bases and 8 bases, with 24 bases remaining between them. DNA for the CDR3: TGTGCCAGCAGCCCAACAACCAGGGTGGGGACTAAGGGCTACACCTTC. It yields the protein CASSPTTRVGTKGYTF.

This rearrangement joins TRBV7-9 to TRBJ1-2; TRBD1 aligns across 9 bases. This CDR3 has 14 amino acids. J lost 0 bases, V lost 7 bases, and 3 bases had no gene match. Germline CDR1 is SEHNR and CDR2 is FQNEAQ (reference sequence). The CDR3 region is CASTGTGPNYGYTF. CDR3 sequence (DNA): TGTGCCAGCACCGGGACAGGGCCTAACTATGGCTACACCTTC.

The chain links TRBV7-9 to TRBJ1-5; a weak D match, TRBD1 (5 bases). Germline-derived CDR1 and CDR2 are SEHNR and FQNEAQ (reference sequence). Trimming took off 4 bases at V and 6 bases at J, with 13 bases between the two ends. The CDR3 contains 14 residues. For the CDR3, the DNA is TGTGCCAGCAGCTCCCAGGGTCCTAGTCAGCCCCAGCATTTT. This translates into CASSSQGPSQPQHF. Supplemented by reference TRBV7-9 and TRBJ1-5, the full variable domain reads DTGVSQNPRHKITKRGQNVTFRCDPISEHNRLYWYRQTLGQGPEFLTYFQNEAQLEKSRLLSDRFSAERPKGSFSTLEIQRTEQGDSAMYLCASSSQGPSQPQHFGDGTRLSIL.

The V call is TRBV6-5, the J call TRBJ2-1; 12 nucleotides line up with TRBD2. V was clipped by 10 bases and J by 7 bases; unmatched bases: 11. Germline V gene data show CDR1 as MNHEY and CDR2 as SVGAGI. The CDR3 covers 15 residues. CDR3 DNA sequence: TGTGCCACGTCAACTCTAGCGGGGGGGCTGAATGAGCAGTTCTTC. Its translation: CATSTLAGGLNEQFF.